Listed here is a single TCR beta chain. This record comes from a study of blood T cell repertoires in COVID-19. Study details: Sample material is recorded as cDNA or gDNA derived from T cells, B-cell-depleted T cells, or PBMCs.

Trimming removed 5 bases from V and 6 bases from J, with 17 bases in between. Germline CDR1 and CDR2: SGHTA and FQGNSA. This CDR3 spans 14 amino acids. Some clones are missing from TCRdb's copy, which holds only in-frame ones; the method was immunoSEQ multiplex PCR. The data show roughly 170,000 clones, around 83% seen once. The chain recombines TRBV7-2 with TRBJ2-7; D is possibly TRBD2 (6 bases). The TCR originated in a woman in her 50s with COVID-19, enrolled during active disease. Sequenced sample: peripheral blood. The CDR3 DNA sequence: TGTGCCAGCAGCCCCGGGACTCCAGCTGGCGAGCAGTACTTC. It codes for CASSPGTPAGEQYF.